Listed below are T cell receptor beta chains from one sample, sequenced in a study of T cells after posttransplantation cyclophosphamide. Assay used: immunoSEQ multiplex PCR; TCRdb lists only in-frame clones, some missing. The table lists fewer than 25,000 clones, roughly 90% of them singletons, with roughly 8% in the top ten. The sequencing used PBMCs, collected after an allogeneic stem cell transplant with a calcineurin inhibitor and methotrexate. The receptors originated from a female patient in her fifties or sixties who received an allogeneic stem cell transplant from an unrelated donor, was CMV-positive, and had chronic GVHD only. The T cells may partly be graft donor cells. Both conserved end residues are part of each CDR3. The D gene is left open where the match is weak. Some rows mark clone size as missing; the rest say once, few, many or name a class of expanded clone.

V,J,D,size,DNA,CDR3
TRBV28,TRBJ2-7,.,.,TGTGCCAGCAGGTCTCCCTACGAGCAGTACTTC,CASRSPYEQYF
TRBV29-1,TRBJ1-2,TRBD1,few,TGCAGCGTGGCGAGGACAGGGGCGCGAGGCTACACCTTC,CSVARTGARGYTF
TRBV11-2,TRBJ1-3,.,.,TGTGCCAGCAGCTTAGAGACCGGCAGGTTCTCTGGAAACACCATATATTTT,CASSLETGRFSGNTIYF
TRBV5-6,TRBJ2-1,TRBD2,.,TGTGCCAGCAGCTCGATAGCGGGAGGGCCCGATGAGCAGTTCTTC,CASSSIAGGPDEQFF
TRBV7-3,TRBJ2-7,TRBD1,.,TGTGCCAGCAGCTTAACAGGGACAGGGGACGACGAGCAGTACTTC,CASSLTGTGDDEQYF
TRBV11-2,TRBJ2-5,TRBD2,.,TGTGCCAGCAGGTCGACTAGCGGATTTCAAGAGACCCAGTACTTC,CASRSTSGFQETQYF
TRBV6-1,TRBJ1-1,.,once,TGTGCCAGCAGTGAACTGAGGGATGGGTCTGAAGCTTTCTTT,CASSELRDGSEAFF
TRBV19,TRBJ1-5,TRBD1,.,TGTGCCAGTAGTATAGGGGTTGGTTGGGACAGGGTCTATCAGCCCCAGCATTTT,CASSIGVGWDRVYQPQHF
TRBV5-6,TRBJ2-3,TRBD2,.,TGTGCCAGCAGCCCGGGGACATCTTTAGCGGGAAGGAGCACAGATACGCAGTATTTT,CASSPGTSLAGRSTDTQYF
TRBV5-1,TRBJ2-1,TRBD1,.,TGCGCCAGCAGCTTACCGGGACAGGGGACAAATGAGCAGTTCTTC,CASSLPGQGTNEQFF